Sequencing of this TCR beta chain was carried out in a study of PD-L1 blockade in urothelial cancer. Indicated time point: pretreatment peripheral blood. Patients each gave 1 to 8 samples, pretreatment and on-treatment. Method: immunoSEQ multiplex PCR; TCRdb's copy keeps in-frame clones and lacks some. The sample contains fewer than 85,000 clones, 84% of which appear only once. The CDR3 contains 14 residues. Trimming removed 1 base from V and 5 bases from J, with 12 bases in between. Germline V CDR1 and CDR2: SGHTS, YDEGEE. This TCR derives from a woman in her 70s with urothelial cancer. The sequences come from PBMCs, collected around atezolizumab (anti-PD-L1) treatment. This chain connects TRBV5-8 to TRBJ2-5; D is possibly TRBD1 (5 bases). The CDR3 DNA sequence: TGTGCCAGCAGCTTGTGGCAGGGTAATGAGACCCAGTACTTC. It yields the protein CASSLWQGNETQYF.